The 30 T cell receptor beta chains in this list originate from one sample, sequenced in a study of blood T cell repertoires in COVID-19. Assay used: immunoSEQ multiplex PCR; TCRdb lists only in-frame clones, some missing. The table records around 250,000 clones, 88% of them present only once. Sequencing used peripheral blood. These receptors were taken from a woman in her seventies with COVID-19, enrolled during active disease.

This clone was picked up one time. The J gene is TRBJ2-1, the V gene TRBV11-2, with 12 nucleotides matching TRBD2. With V trimmed by 1 base and J by 10 bases, 5 bases remained unmatched. The CDR3 runs 15 residues. CDR1 and CDR2 (germline): SGHAT, FQNNGV. The CDR3 DNA sequence: TGTGCCAGCAGCTTAGTACTAGCGGGAGGTCAGGAGCAGTTCTTC. Translated: CASSLVLAGGQEQFF.

The gene calls are TRBV6-1 and TRBJ2-1, with D possibly matching TRBD2 (5 bases). The CDR3 length is 16 residues. In germline, CDR1 is MNHNS, CDR2 SASEGT. V was pared by 1 base and J by 8 bases, with 18 bases between. This CDR3 reads CASSEGRGLSIDEQFF. The DNA for the CDR3 is TGTGCCAGCAGTGAAGGACGGGGATTAAGCATCGATGAGCAGTTCTTC.

This chain connects TRBV18 to TRBJ2-5; 7 bases line up with TRBD1. The germline V gene encodes CDR1 KGHSH and CDR2 LQKENI. The CDR3 extends over 15 amino acids. Trimming took 6 bases from V and 6 from J; bases not matched to a gene: 13. The CDR3 DNA is TGTGCCAGCTCGCCAGGGACAGCTACTTTAAAGACCCAGTACTTC. Protein: CASSPGTATLKTQYF.

The CDR3 nucleotides are TGTGCCAGCAGTTATGAGGGGAGGCCCGGGGAGCTGTTTTTT. This codes for CASSYEGRPGELFF. The V and J genes are TRBV6-6 and TRBJ2-2, with TRBD2 as a possible D gene (6 bases). From germline, CDR1 is MNHNY and CDR2 SVGAGI (reference sequence). Trimming cost V 3 bases and J 6 bases, with 11 bases left between them. This CDR3 has 14 amino acids.

V is TRBV19 and J is TRBJ1-6, with 7 bases identical to TRBD1. The CDR3 has 15 residues. V shed 7 bases and J 3 bases; nucleotides not matched to a gene: 6. Per the germline V gene, CDR1 is LNHDA and CDR2 is SQIVND (reference sequence). CDR3 nucleotides: TGTGCCAGTACCCAGGGACAGCGCTATAATTCACCCCTCCACTTT. Translating it yields CASTQGQRYNSPLHF.

The chain couples TRBV5-1 to TRBJ2-3, with TRBD2 matching 8 bases. Germline assignment: CDR1 SGHRS and CDR2 YFSETQ. V was clipped by 5 bases and J by 5 bases; unmatched bases: 4. The CDR3 covers 13 residues. The CDR3, as DNA: TGCGCCAGCAGAAGCGGGAGCGTAGATACGCAGTATTTT. Encoded protein: CASRSGSVDTQYF.

This clone was counted a single time. CDR3 in amino acids: CASTSAGEGRNEQFF. Here the CDR3 DNA reads TGTGCCAGCACCTCGGCGGGGGAGGGCCGGAATGAGCAGTTCTTC. The chain recombines TRBV28 with TRBJ2-1, with TRBD2 matching over 7 bases. Germline V gene data show CDR1 as MDHEN and CDR2 as SYDVKM. Trimming removed 7 bases from V and 7 bases from J; junction bases left unmatched: 13. This CDR3 region has 15 residues.

The chain employs TRBV7-9 and TRBJ2-2, with D perhaps TRBD2 (6 bases). The CDR3 consists of 16 residues. Germline assignment: CDR1 SEHNR and CDR2 FQNEAQ (reference sequence). Deletions cut 0 bases from V and 5 bases from J, with 13 bases between. The CDR3 DNA reads TGTGCCAGCAGCTTAGCGTCAGCGGGTGGGACCGGGGAGCTGTTTTTT. Protein product: CASSLASAGGTGELFF.

V is TRBV9 and J is TRBJ2-2; possible D gene TRBD2, 5 bases. The CDR3 runs 16 residues. V lost 4 bases, J lost 1 base, and 14 bases lay in between. Per germline, CDR1 SGDLS and CDR2 YYNGEE. This chain's CDR3 is CASSPRGLVNTGELFF. For the CDR3, the DNA is TGTGCCAGCAGCCCAAGAGGGCTAGTGAACACCGGGGAGCTGTTTTTT.

The chain uses TRBV5-1 and TRBJ2-7; tentatively, D is TRBD2 (6 bases). This CDR3 has 14 amino acids. V lost 3 bases, J lost 1 base, and 11 bases lay in between. Germline V gene data show CDR1 as SGHRS and CDR2 as YFSETQ. This CDR3 reads CASSSHGGSYEQYF. CDR3 bases: TGCGCCAGCAGCTCCCATGGGGGGTCCTACGAGCAGTACTTC.

The chain links TRBV9 to TRBJ2-1, with a tentative D call TRBD1 (6 bases). V dropped 4 bases and J dropped 1 base, with 15 bases sitting between them. The CDR3 is 16 amino acids. The V gene's germline CDR1 is SGDLS and CDR2 YYNGEE. In DNA, the CDR3 is TGTGCCAGCAGCCCCCGACAGGCCCCTTCCTACAATGAGCAGTTCTTC. Translated: CASSPRQAPSYNEQFF.

The chain carries TRBV30 and TRBJ1-1, with 7 bases lining up with TRBD1. CDR3 size: 14 residues. Germline V gene lookup returns CDR1 GTSNPN and CDR2 SVGIG (reference sequence). J gave up 1 base and V 4 bases, and 6 bases lay outside the gene matches. The CDR3 loop is CAWTGTVANTEAFF. The CDR3 DNA reads as TGTGCCTGGACCGGGACAGTGGCGAACACTGAAGCTTTCTTT. The full variable domain, its missing parts supplied by reference TRBV30 and TRBJ1-1, is SQTIHQWPATLVQPVGSPLSLECTVEGTSNPNLYWYRQAAGRGLQLLFYSVGIGQISSEVPQNLSASRPQDRQFILSSKKLLLSDSGFYLCAWTGTVANTEAFFGQGTRLTVV.

In the case of this clone: The sample holds other DNA sequences that translate to the same CDR3. The rearrangement joins TRBV3-1 (or the pseudogene TRBV3-2) to TRBJ2-5; 9 positions match TRBD1. The V gene's germline CDR1 is LGHDT and CDR2 YNNKEL (reference sequence). V shed 3 bases, J shed 4 bases, and the junction held 3 bases outside the gene matches. CDR3 length: 14 residues. This CDR3 is CASSQGTGRETQYF. CDR3 in DNA: TGTGCCAGCAGCCAGGGGACAGGGCGAGAGACCCAGTACTTC.

This chain connects TRBV3-1 (or the pseudogene TRBV3-2) to TRBJ2-7; weak D call: TRBD1 (6 bases). Between the trimmed V and J ends, which lost 0 bases and 0 bases, there was a span of 9 bases. The V gene's germline CDR1 is LGHDT and CDR2 YNNKEL (reference sequence). This CDR3 comprises 15 residues. The DNA of the CDR3 is TGTGCCAGCAGCCAAGATTCACAGGGCTCCTACGAGCAGTACTTC. It yields the protein CASSQDSQGSYEQYF.

The chain joins TRBV3-1 (or the pseudogene TRBV3-2) to TRBJ2-2; 11 bases are a match to TRBD2. Germline V gene data show CDR1 as LGHDT and CDR2 as YNNKEL (reference sequence). V lost 3 bases, J lost 4 bases, and 10 bases stayed unmatched. CDR3 length: 18 amino acids. The CDR3, as DNA: TGTGCCAGCAGCCAGAGTAGCGGGAGGGCCTGGAGCACCGGGGAGCTGTTTTTT. Translating it yields CASSQSSGRAWSTGELFF.

The genes are TRBV10-3 and TRBJ2-7; maybe TRBD2 (5 bases). Trimming took 5 bases from V and 2 from J, leaving 10 bases between them. Per germline, CDR1 ENHRY and CDR2 SYGVKD. The CDR3 has 13 amino acids. CDR3: CAISKGEAYEQYF. The CDR3, as DNA: TGTGCCATCAGTAAGGGAGAGGCCTACGAGCAGTACTTC.

The chain carries TRBV11-3 and TRBJ2-7; 8 nucleotides line up with TRBD2. Trimming took 0 bases from V and 2 from J; bases not matched to a gene: 6. The germline V gene has CDR1 SGHNT and CDR2 YENEEA. This CDR3 spans 16 amino acids. The CDR3: CASSLDSAGGPYEQYF. The CDR3 DNA is TGTGCCAGCAGCTTAGATTCTGCGGGAGGACCCTACGAGCAGTACTTC.

The rearrangement links TRBV7-3 to TRBJ2-1; D may be TRBD1 (5 bases). The CDR3 loop spans 15 amino acids. CDR1 and CDR2 from the germline V gene are SGHTA and FQGTGA. The V and J ends lost 5 bases and 0 bases respectively, with 11 bases between them. Here the CDR3 reads CASSQGASSYNEQFF. CDR3 DNA sequence: TGTGCCAGCAGCCAGGGTGCGAGCTCCTACAATGAGCAGTTCTTC.

This clone turned up a few times. This sequence joins TRBV7-9 and TRBJ2-1; 11 bases align to TRBD2. V lost 4 bases, J lost 8 bases, and 10 bases stayed unmatched. The germline V gene encodes CDR1 SEHNR and CDR2 FQNEAQ (reference sequence). The CDR3 contains 16 residues. The CDR3: CASSSRQGLAVYEQFF. The CDR3 DNA reads as TGTGCCAGCAGCTCCCGACAGGGACTAGCGGTCTATGAGCAGTTCTTC.

The J gene is TRBJ2-7, the V gene TRBV10-3; 11 nucleotides line up with TRBD2. The length of the CDR3 is 17 residues. CDR1 and CDR2 (germline): ENHRY, SYGVKD. V was clipped by 6 bases and J by 8 bases; unmatched bases: 18. CDR3 coding DNA: TGTGCCATCAGCGAACCTGGGACTAGCGGACCTCCTACGAAGCAGTACTTC. It translates to CAISEPGTSGPPTKQYF.

The rearrangement joins TRBV2 to TRBJ1-5, with a tentative D call TRBD1 (6 bases). The germline gives CDR1 SNHLY, CDR2 FYNNEI. Trimming shortened V by 4 bases and J by 2 bases, and 12 bases separated the two germline ends. The CDR3 loop spans 15 amino acids. The CDR3 sequence: CASSVGAGGNQPQHF. The CDR3 nucleotides read TGTGCCAGCAGTGTTGGGGCAGGGGGCAATCAGCCCCAGCATTTT.

The chain couples TRBV6-2 or TRBV6-3 to TRBJ1-1; 9 bases line up with TRBD1. Germline-derived CDR1 and CDR2 are MNHEY and SVGEGT. The CDR3 extends over 15 amino acids. Germline trimming cut 2 bases from V and 10 bases from J; bases unmatched to any gene: 11. CDR3 coding DNA: TGTGCCAGCAGTTACATGGACAGGGGCGGCCTGGGAGCTTTCTTT. Translated, it gives CASSYMDRGGLGAFF.

CDR3 residues: CASSPLRGIHYGYTF. CDR3 DNA sequence: TGTGCCAGCAGTCCCCTTAGGGGGATCCACTATGGCTACACCTTC. The chain carries TRBV6-2 or TRBV6-3 and TRBJ1-2; a weak D match, TRBD1 (6 bases). The germline gives CDR1 MNHEY, CDR2 SVGEGT. This CDR3 contains 15 residues. Trimming took off 5 bases at V and 3 bases at J, with 16 bases between the two ends.

In its sample, this clone was seen a few times. The rearrangement joins TRBV28 to TRBJ1-5; D is uncertain. Germline-derived CDR1 and CDR2 are MDHEN and SYDVKM. This CDR3 has 15 residues. V gave up 7 bases and J gave up 3 bases, with 16 bases separating them. The CDR3 coding sequence is TGTGCCAGCACCTCAGTTTCCGGGTACAATCAGCCCCAGCATTTT. Its translation is CASTSVSGYNQPQHF. Looking up the rest from reference TRBV28 and TRBJ1-5 gives the full variable domain: DVKVTQSSRYLVKRTGEKVFLECVQDMDHENMFWYRQDPGLGLRLIYFSYDVKMKEKGDIPEGYSVSREKKERFSLILESASTNQTSMYLCASTSVSGYNQPQHFGDGTRLSIL.

The chain recombines TRBV4-3 with TRBJ1-5; TRBD1 is a possible D gene (6 bases). Trimming removed 3 bases at V and 4 bases at J, with 13 bases between. CDR1 is LGHNA, CDR2 YSLEER, per germline. The CDR3 extends over 15 amino acids. The CDR3 nucleotides read TGCGCCAGCAGCCACAAAGGACAGTCAAATCAGCCCCAGCATTTT. Translation gives CASSHKGQSNQPQHF.

The chain joins TRBV10-3 to TRBJ2-2, with TRBD2 identical over 13 bases. The germline CDR1 and CDR2 sequences are ENHRY and SYGVKD. V shed 11 bases, J shed 1 base, and the junction held 7 bases outside the gene matches. There are 16 residues in the CDR3. CDR3 in amino acids: CAYSGLAGLNTGELFF. The CDR3 coding sequence is TGTGCCTACTCGGGACTAGCGGGACTGAACACCGGGGAGCTGTTTTTT.

To note about this clone: A much larger clone differs from this one at a single base, so this may be a read error. The chain joins TRBV4-1 to TRBJ1-5; D possibly corresponds to TRBD1 (5 bases). The germline V gene has CDR1 MGHRA and CDR2 YSYEKL. V was trimmed by 4 bases and J by 0 bases, leaving 10 bases between them. The CDR3 is 15 residues long. The CDR3 loop is CASSRGADSNQPQHF. In DNA form, the CDR3 reads TGCGCCAGCAGCCGCGGGGCAGATAGCAATCAGCCCCAGCATTTT.

This clone showed up just a few times. The rearrangement uses TRBV9 and TRBJ2-3; 12 bases align to TRBD2. V was clipped by 0 bases and J by 4 bases; unmatched bases: 3. CDR3 length equals 16 residues. The germline V gene has CDR1 SGDLS and CDR2 YYNGEE. CDR3 region: CASSVGASGRADTQYF. CDR3 nucleotides: TGTGCCAGCAGCGTAGGGGCTAGCGGGAGGGCAGATACGCAGTATTTT. Looking up the rest from reference TRBV9 and TRBJ2-3 gives the full variable domain: DSGVTQTPKHLITATGQRVTLRCSPRSGDLSVYWYQQSLDQGLQFLIQYYNGEERAKGNILERFSAQQFPDLHSELNLSSLELGDSALYFCASSVGASGRADTQYFGPGTRLTVL.

The chain has TRBV6-2 or TRBV6-3 and TRBJ1-6; D gene uncertain. CDR3 length: 13 amino acids. Trimming cost V 2 bases and J 8 bases, with 7 bases left between them. Germline CDR1 MNHEY, CDR2 SVGEGT. CDR3 DNA sequence: TGTGCCAGCAGTTACGGCGGTTATTCACCCCTCCACTTT. Its protein is CASSYGGYSPLHF.

The chain joins TRBV7-6 to TRBJ2-3; TRBD2 might be the D (7 bases). The CDR3 loop spans 14 amino acids. V lost 3 bases and J 5 bases, leaving 12 bases between the germline ends. CDR1 SGHVS and CDR2 FNYEAQ come from the germline V gene. This chain's CDR3 is CASSFRRGGDTQYF. As DNA, the CDR3 is TGTGCCAGCAGCTTCCGGAGGGGGGGAGATACGCAGTATTTT.